The entry below describes one T cell receptor (beta chain). This sample is part of a study of human T cells and chemical hapten exposure. The CDR3 is 13 residues long. CDR1 SGHNT and CDR2 YENEEA come from the germline V gene. V lost 5 bases and J 1 base, leaving 8 bases between the germline ends. One entry per CDR3 protein results from TCRdb running MiXCR on the RACE reads. The sample has 250,000 or so distinct CDR3 sequences, 7.5% to 9% seen once. Indicated time point: pre-sensitization, week 0. Documented treatment: therapeutic diphenylcyclopropenone sensitization with weekly scalp DPC. The gene calls are TRBV11-3 and TRBJ2-5; no clear D. This receptor was obtained from a man aged 18 to 29 with alopecia areata. Some clones in this sample may be carry-over from other donors' samples. The sample was whole blood, taken in connection with sensitization to the hapten diphenylcyclopropenone (DPC). The CDR3 loop is CASSPRLQETQYF. In DNA, the CDR3 is TGTGCCAGCAGCCCCCGCCTCCAAGAGACCCAGTACTTC. Filled out from reference TRBV11-3 and TRBJ2-5, the complete variable domain reads EAGVVQSPRYKIIEKKQPVAFWCNPISGHNTLYWYLQNLGQGPELLIRYENEEAVDDSQLPKDRFSAERLKGVDSTLKIQPAELGDSAVYLCASSPRLQETQYFGPGTRLLVL.